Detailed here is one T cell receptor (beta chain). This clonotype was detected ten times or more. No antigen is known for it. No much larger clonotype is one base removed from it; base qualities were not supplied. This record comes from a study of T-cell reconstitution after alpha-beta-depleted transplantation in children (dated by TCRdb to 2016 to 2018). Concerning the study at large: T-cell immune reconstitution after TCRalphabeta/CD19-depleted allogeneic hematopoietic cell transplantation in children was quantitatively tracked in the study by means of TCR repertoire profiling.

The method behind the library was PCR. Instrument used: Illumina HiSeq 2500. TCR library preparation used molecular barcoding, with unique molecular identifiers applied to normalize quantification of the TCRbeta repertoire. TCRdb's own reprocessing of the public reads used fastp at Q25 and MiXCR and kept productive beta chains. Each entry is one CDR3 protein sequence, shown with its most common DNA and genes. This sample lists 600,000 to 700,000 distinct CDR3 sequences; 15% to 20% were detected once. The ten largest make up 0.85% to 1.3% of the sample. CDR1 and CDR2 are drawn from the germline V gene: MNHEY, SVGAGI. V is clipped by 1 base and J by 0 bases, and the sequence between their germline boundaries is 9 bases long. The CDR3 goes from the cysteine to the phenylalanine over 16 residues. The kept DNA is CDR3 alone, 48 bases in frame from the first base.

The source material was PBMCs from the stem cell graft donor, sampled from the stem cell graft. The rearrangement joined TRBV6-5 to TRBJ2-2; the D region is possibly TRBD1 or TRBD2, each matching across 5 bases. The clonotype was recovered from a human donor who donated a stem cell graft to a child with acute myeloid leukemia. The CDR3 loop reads CASSYLGPTNTGELFF. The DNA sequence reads TGTGCCAGCAGTTACTTGGGACCGACGAACACCGGGGAGCTGTTTTTT.